Listed below are T cell receptor beta chains from one sample, sequenced in a study of regulatory T cells in long-lasting Graves disease. Using its own MiXCR run on the multiplex PCR reads, TCRdb lists one record per CDR3 protein. Found here are a few hundred thousand distinct CDR3 sequences, 23% of them singletons; the top ten hold roughly 28%. The sequencing here drew on peripheral blood mononuclear cells (PBMCs), taken when the disease was refractory, from a patient treated with antithyroid drugs. These receptors all come from a female donor with Graves disease. CDR3s include the opening cysteine and the closing phenylalanine or tryptophan. Each record gives: J gene, D gene, V gene, clone size, CDR3 DNA, CDR3 protein. A D gene is named only where the DNA matches it firmly. Expanded clones get a size class; other rows say once, few or many, or leave the size out.

TRBJ2-5 | NA | TRBV20-1 | once | TGCAGTGCTCCAACTTGGTCCCCTTCCCAAGAGACCCAGTACTTC | CSAPTWSPSQETQYF
TRBJ2-7 | TRBD2 | TRBV2 | many | TGTGCCAGCAGGGGGACTAGCGCCCACTACGAGCAGTACTTC | CASRGTSAHYEQYF
TRBJ2-1 | NA | TRBV7-6 | few | TGTGCCAGCAGCTTAGAACCCGGGGGCGGGGTGGGGAATGAGCAGTTCTTC | CASSLEPGGGVGNEQFF
TRBJ2-2 | NA | TRBV28 | few | TGTGCCAGCAGCCGGACCCGGCAGAGAAAGAACACCGGGGAGCTGTTTTTT | CASSRTRQRKNTGELFF
TRBJ2-1 | NA | TRBV11-1 | many | TGTGCCAGCAGCTTGGCCAGGGGCCTATACAATGAGCAGTTCTTC | CASSLARGLYNEQFF
TRBJ1-1 | NA | TRBV7-6 | NA | TGTGCCAGCAGCTTAGGATACTCGGGGGCTGAAGCTTTCTTT | CASSLGYSGAEAFF
TRBJ2-7 | NA | TRBV5-5 | NA | TGCGCCAGCAGCTTGCTGGTCGGGCATAGTTCCTACGAGCAGTACTTC | CASSLLVGHSSYEQYF
TRBJ2-7 | TRBD2 | TRBV4-2 | NA | TGTGCCAGCAGCCAAGAGATTCAGACTAGCGGGAGGGAGCAGTACTTC | CASSQEIQTSGREQYF
TRBJ1-1 | TRBD1 | TRBV5-1 | few | TGCGCCAGCAGCTTAGGACAGGGCGAGAACACTGAAGCTTTCTTT | CASSLGQGENTEAFF
TRBJ2-4 | TRBD2 | TRBV30 | few | TGTGCCTACACTCGGCTAGCGGGAGCCAAAAACATTCAGTACTTC | CAYTRLAGAKNIQYF
TRBJ1-3 | TRBD1 | TRBV19 | NA | TGTGCCAGCGCCCACCGGGACAGTAAAAACACCATATATTTT | CASAHRDSKNTIYF
TRBJ1-2 | NA | TRBV4-1 | NA | TGCGCCAGCAGCCAAGAAGAGGCCCGACCCGGGTACACCTTC | CASSQEEARPGYTF
TRBJ2-5 | NA | TRBV12-3/TRBV12-4 | many | TGTGCCAGCAGGCCATTGGGGCCCCAAGAGACCCAGTACTTC | CASRPLGPQETQYF
TRBJ1-4 | NA | TRBV19 | NA | TGTGCCAGTCGCAAAGGGGCAGTAGGTGAAAAACTGTTTTTT | CASRKGAVGEKLFF
TRBJ2-1 | NA | TRBV20-1 | NA | TGCAGTGCTAGAGTCCCCGTTTCACAAAACAATGAGCAGTTCTTC | CSARVPVSQNNEQFF
TRBJ2-7 | NA | TRBV2 | few | TGTGCCAGCACAGGGGATAGCTCCTACGAGCAGTACTTC | CASTGDSSYEQYF
TRBJ1-2 | NA | TRBV19 | many | TGTGCCAGTAGTATAGGAGGACAGAACCTCTATGGCTACACCTTC | CASSIGGQNLYGYTF
TRBJ2-5 | TRBD2 | TRBV20-1 | few | TGCAGTGCTGGAAGCGGGAAAAATACATTGGAGACCCAGTACTTC | CSAGSGKNTLETQYF
TRBJ2-7 | TRBD2 | TRBV6-2/TRBV6-3 | few | TGTGCCAGCAGTTACGGCGGGAGAGGCTACGAGCAGTACTTC | CASSYGGRGYEQYF
TRBJ1-2 | NA | TRBV5-1 | NA | TGCGCCAGCAGCTTGGATCGCAGGGGTTCCTATGGCTACACCTTC | CASSLDRRGSYGYTF
TRBJ1-1 | NA | TRBV2 | many | TGTGCCAGCAGGGGGGGCGGACAGAGCAACACTGAAGCTTTCTTT | CASRGGGQSNTEAFF
TRBJ1-1 | NA | TRBV3-1 | many | TGTGCCAGCAGCCATACACAGGAGAACACTGAAGCTTTCTTT | CASSHTQENTEAFF
TRBJ2-7 | TRBD1 | TRBV20-1 | NA | TGCAGTGCTACCGCGACAGGGGGTCCCTACGAGCAGTACTTC | CSATATGGPYEQYF
TRBJ2-5 | TRBD1 | TRBV7-3 | NA | TGTGCCAGCAGCAGCGGCGGACAGGGACAAGAGACCCAGTACTTC | CASSSGGQGQETQYF
TRBJ1-2 | TRBD1 | TRBV18 | NA | TGTGCCAGCTCACAGGGACAGGGAGCCTTC | CASSQGQGAF
TRBJ2-1 | NA | TRBV7-3 | NA | TGTGCCAGCAGCCTACCTGGGGGCAATGAGCAGTTCTTC | CASSLPGGNEQFF
TRBJ2-5 | TRBD2 | TRBV7-7 | many | TGTGCTAGCAGCTTAGTTCCGGGAGGCGGGGAGACCCAGTACTTC | CASSLVPGGGETQYF
TRBJ1-1 | NA | TRBV5-1 | NA | TGCGCCAGCAGCTTGCAAAGCTTAGGAACTGAAGCTTTCTTT | CASSLQSLGTEAFF
TRBJ1-3 | NA | TRBV7-2 | NA | TGTGCCAGCAGCTTCCCGTTGGCGGGCAGGACCTGGAGAAACACCATATATTTT | CASSFPLAGRTWRNTIYF
TRBJ1-5 | TRBD1 | TRBV7-6 | few | TGTGCCAGCAGCCGGGACAGGGGGCTTGGTCAGCCCCAGCATTTT | CASSRDRGLGQPQHF
TRBJ2-7 | TRBD2 | TRBV10-2 | many | TGCGCCAGCAGTGATGGGCTAGCGGAACGTCAGTACTTC | CASSDGLAERQYF
TRBJ1-1 | TRBD1 | TRBV5-1 | NA | TGCGCCAGCAGCGCTAGACAGGGGGCACACACTGAAGCTTTCTTT | CASSARQGAHTEAFF
TRBJ2-7 | TRBD2 | TRBV20-1 | NA | TGCAGTGCTGCTCGACTAGCGGGAGGAACCTCCTACGAGCAGTACTTC | CSAARLAGGTSYEQYF
TRBJ1-2 | TRBD1 | TRBV6-2/TRBV6-3 | NA | TGTGCCAGCAGCCCCAGACAGGGTCAGATCTATGGCTACACCTTC | CASSPRQGQIYGYTF
TRBJ1-6 | NA | TRBV3-1 | many | TGTGCCAGCAGCCAAGTCCTGAATTCACCCCTCCACTTT | CASSQVLNSPLHF
TRBJ2-7 | TRBD2 | TRBV12-3/TRBV12-4 | NA | TGTGCCAGCGGGCTGTTGAGGCGGGAGTCCCACGAGCAGTACTTC | CASGLLRRESHEQYF
TRBJ2-7 | NA | TRBV20-1 | few | TGCAGTGCTAGAGCCTTTCGACAGCCGAGCTCCTACGAGCAGTACTTC | CSARAFRQPSSYEQYF